This is a list of T cell receptor beta chains from one sample in a study of shared T cell receptors in the human thymus. Profiling relied on immunoSEQ multiplex PCR, and the TCRdb table lists in-frame clones only, not all of them. The sample includes 700,000 to 750,000 clones, approximately 85% of them seen just once. These same records also appear under a second study, on human thymus T cells.

Sequenced: thymocytes. These TCRs come from a girl under three years old with a congenital heart defect. CDR3s include the opening cysteine and the closing phenylalanine or tryptophan. The D gene is left open where the match is weak. Where a row states a size, it is once, few, many or the class of an expanded clone; other rows omit it.

d_call | j_call | clone_size | v_call | cdr3_aa | cdr3_nt
- | TRBJ2-6 | few | TRBV19 | CASKCIGGHLSGANVLTF | TGTGCCAGCAAGTGCATAGGGGGACATCTCTCTGGGGCCAACGTCCTGACTTTC
TRBD1 | TRBJ2-7 | - | TRBV7-2 | CASSPSQTGDPYEQYF | TGTGCCAGCAGCCCTAGCCAGACAGGGGATCCCTACGAGCAGTACTTC
- | TRBJ2-7 | - | TRBV27 | CASSLPPRIQGNSLCYEQYF | TGTGCCAGCAGTTTGCCACCGCGGATACAGGGAAACTCTCTGTGCTACGAGCAGTACTTC
- | TRBJ1-2 | few | TRBV6-6 | CASSYPDGYTF | TGTGCCAGCAGTTACCCAGATGGCTACACCTTC
TRBD2 | TRBJ2-1 | - | TRBV13 | CASSLETSGGRWEQFF | TGTGCCAGCAGCTTAGAGACTAGCGGGGGGCGGTGGGAGCAGTTCTTC
TRBD2 | TRBJ2-7 | - | TRBV4-1 | CASSQGGLVTNEQYF | TGCGCCAGCAGCCAAGGGGGACTAGTCACGAACGAGCAGTACTTC
TRBD1 | TRBJ2-1 | - | TRBV19 | CASSRHRDRGVYNEQFF | TGTGCCAGTAGTAGACACCGGGACAGGGGCGTCTACAATGAGCAGTTCTTC
- | TRBJ2-7 | once | TRBV5-1 | CASSYRLMRYGGTYEQYF | TGCGCCAGCAGCTACAGGCTCATGAGGTATGGGGGCACCTACGAGCAGTACTTC
- | TRBJ2-5 | - | TRBV28 | CASSYNERAMRGPNQETQYF | TGTGCCAGCAGTTATAACGAACGGGCAATGAGAGGGCCTAACCAAGAGACCCAGTACTTC
- | TRBJ1-3 | few | TRBV7-9 | CASSPDSFARNTIYF | TGTGCCAGCAGCCCAGACTCATTTGCTAGAAACACCATATATTTT
- | TRBJ1-2 | - | TRBV25-1 | CASSERIGGYTF | TGTGCCAGCAGTGAGAGGATAGGTGGCTACACCTTC
- | TRBJ2-2 | - | TRBV27 | CASTKGAGELFF | TGTGCCAGCACCAAGGGGGCCGGGGAGCTGTTTTTT
- | TRBJ1-1 | - | TRBV10-3 | CAISDTVNTEAFF | TGTGCCATCAGTGATACTGTGAACACTGAAGCTTTCTTT
TRBD1 | TRBJ2-5 | - | TRBV9 | CASSPRQGVSLGQETQYF | TGTGCCAGCAGCCCAAGACAGGGTGTGTCGTTGGGTCAAGAGACCCAGTACTTC
- | TRBJ2-1 | - | TRBV5-1 | CASSLGHRGDEQFF | TGCGCCAGCAGCTTAGGTCATAGGGGCGATGAGCAGTTCTTC
- | TRBJ1-1 | - | TRBV6-5 | CASSYWRLGNTEAFF | TGTGCCAGCAGTTACTGGAGGTTGGGAAACACTGAAGCTTTCTTT
- | TRBJ1-2 | - | TRBV7-9 | CASSFTGKGFENNYGYTF | TGTGCCAGCAGCTTTACAGGGAAGGGGTTTGAAAATAACTATGGCTACACCTTC